This TCR beta chain appears in the sequencing data of a study of OX40 agonist ivuxolimab in advanced cancers. Overall study: Patients were treated with intravenous ivuxolimab, dosed at 0.01 to 10 mg/kg and infused every 2 weeks. Of the participants, 40% to 50% had some prior anti-PD-1, anti-PD-L1 or anti-CTLA-4 therapy, which was allowed.

Notes on this clone: Its antigen is undetermined.

The data were produced by immunoSEQ multiplex PCR, yet TCRdb's version contains in-frame clones alone and is incomplete. Of about 14,000 clones listed, roughly 80% were seen once; the top ten hold roughly 40%. Germline CDR1 MDHEN, CDR2 SYDVKM. The CDR3 is made up of 15 amino acids. V was shortened by 3 bases and J by 2 bases, with 11 bases between the two germline ends. Findings and caveats of the study: At doses 0.1 to 3.0 mg/kg, CD4+ and CD8+ clones expanded.

This TCR was sampled from an adult with an advanced solid tumor such as melanoma, head and neck, liver or kidney cancer. Specimen: CD4+ or CD8+ T cells sorted from blood, collected in a trial of the OX40 agonist ivuxolimab. J is TRBJ1-3 and V is TRBV28, with D unclear. The CDR3 reads CASSFMGWTGNTIYF. Written as DNA, the CDR3 is TGTGCCAGCAGTTTTATGGGTTGGACTGGAAACACCATATATTTT.